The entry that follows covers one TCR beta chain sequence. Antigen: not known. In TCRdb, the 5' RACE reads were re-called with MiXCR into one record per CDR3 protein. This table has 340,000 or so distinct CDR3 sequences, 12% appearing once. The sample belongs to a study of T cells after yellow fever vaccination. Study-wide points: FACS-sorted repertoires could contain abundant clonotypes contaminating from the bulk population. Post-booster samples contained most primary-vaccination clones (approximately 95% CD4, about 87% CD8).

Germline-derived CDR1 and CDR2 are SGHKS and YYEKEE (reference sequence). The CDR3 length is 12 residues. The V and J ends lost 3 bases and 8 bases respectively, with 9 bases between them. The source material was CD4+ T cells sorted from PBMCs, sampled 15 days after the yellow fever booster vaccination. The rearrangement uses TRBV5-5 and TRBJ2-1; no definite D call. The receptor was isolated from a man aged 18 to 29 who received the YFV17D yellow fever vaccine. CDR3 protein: CASSSLSDEQFF. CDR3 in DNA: TGTGCCAGCAGCTCGCTCAGCGATGAGCAGTTCTTC.